Presented here are 29 T cell receptor beta chains from one specimen sequenced in a study of cytomegalovirus exposure and HLA in healthy donors (dated by TCRdb to about 2017). Library generation was performed with the immunoSEQ multiplex PCR assay. The multiplex PCR relied on a mix of 60 forward primers for TCR Vbeta segments and 13 reverse primers for TCR Jbeta segments. TCRdb took over this immuneACCESS table, retaining in-frame rearrangements with V and J assigned. Such tables are incomplete; in checked studies, under half of the missing clones stem from an unresolved V gene, and the remainder is unexplained. Within this sample are around 200,000 clones, with roughly 84% of them counted one time only. Approximately 2.9% of the sample is in the top ten clones. Sequenced input: PBMCs. The receptors were gathered from a woman aged 50 to 65 in good health and CMV-seropositive.

A remark on this clone: A junction end diverges from the germline sequence, so it may reflect a read error. J is TRBJ2-2 and V is TRBV7-9, with TRBD1 matching 7 bases. This CDR3 comprises 15 residues. The germline CDR1 and CDR2 sequences are SEHNR and FQNEAQ (reference sequence). The CDR3 DNA sequence: TGTTCCAGCAGCTTCAGAAAAACAGGGGACGGGGAGCTGTTTTTT. Its translation: CSSSFRKTGDGELFF.

The genes are TRBV18 and TRBJ2-2; D might be TRBD1 (6 bases). Trimming stripped 6 bases from V and 0 bases from J, with 14 bases between. The length of the CDR3 is 16 residues. Germline loops: CDR1 KGHSH, CDR2 LQKENI. CDR3 DNA sequence: TGTGCCAGCTCGCTTGGACAGATCGCGAACACCGGGGAGCTGTTTTTT. Encoded protein: CASSLGQIANTGELFF.

This chain connects TRBV2 to TRBJ2-1; TRBD2 matches at 12 bases. Germline assignment: CDR1 SNHLY and CDR2 FYNNEI. V trimming: 5 bases; J trimming: 9 bases; junction bases outside the gene matches: 11. This CDR3 is built from 16 residues. In nucleotides, the CDR3 is TGTGCCAGCAGTTCCGAACTAGCGGGGGGCCTCGTTGAGCAGTTCTTC. Protein: CASSSELAGGLVEQFF.

The chain employs TRBV6-5 and TRBJ1-5, with 8 nucleotides matching TRBD1. CDR1 and CDR2 from the germline V gene are MNHEY and SVGAGI. The CDR3 is made up of 15 amino acids. Trimming took 6 bases from V and 4 from J; bases not matched to a gene: 8. The CDR3 spells CASRSGQGVNQPQHF. The CDR3 DNA follows: TGTGCCAGCAGAAGCGGACAGGGCGTAAATCAGCCCCAGCATTTT.

The chain links TRBV7-9 to TRBJ1-1; 7 nucleotides agree with TRBD1. The CDR3 runs 14 residues. V lost 5 bases to trimming and J lost 3 bases; unmatched junction nucleotides: 6. The V gene's germline CDR1 is SEHNR and CDR2 FQNEAQ (reference sequence). CDR3 sequence: CASSLRQGDTEAFF. Written as DNA, the CDR3 is TGTGCCAGCAGCCTACGACAGGGTGACACTGAAGCTTTCTTT.

V usage is TRBV6-5 and J usage is TRBJ2-1; 11 nucleotides agree with TRBD2. V trimming: 4 bases; J trimming: 4 bases; junction bases outside the gene matches: 6. The V gene's germline CDR1 is MNHEY and CDR2 SVGAGI. CDR3 length: 16 amino acids. DNA for the CDR3: TGTGCCAGCAGTTCACTTATAGCGGGGGGGTACAATGAGCAGTTCTTC. Encoded protein: CASSSLIAGGYNEQFF.

The CDR3 spells CASSLEKGAAETQYF. CDR3 bases: TGCGCCAGCAGCTTGGAGAAGGGGGCGGCGGAGACCCAGTACTTC. The chain recombines TRBV5-1 with TRBJ2-5, with 7 bases fitting TRBD1. V shed 0 bases and J 5 bases; nucleotides not matched to a gene: 7. The germline CDR1 and CDR2 sequences are SGHRS and YFSETQ. The CDR3 is 15 residues long.

The chain carries TRBV7-2 and TRBJ2-5; 10 nucleotides align to TRBD1. Germline V CDR1 and CDR2: SGHTA, FQGNSA. This CDR3 has 15 amino acids. Trimming removed 4 bases from V and 5 bases from J; junction bases left unmatched: 7. The CDR3 protein is CASSSGGQGRETQYF. The CDR3 DNA reads as TGTGCCAGCAGCTCAGGGGGACAGGGGCGTGAGACCCAGTACTTC.

The chain combines TRBV27 with TRBJ2-3, with 9 bases lining up with TRBD1. CDR3 length equals 15 residues. The junction had 4 bases not matched to a gene; V was cut back by 1 base and J by 5 bases. Per the germline V gene, CDR1 is MNHEY and CDR2 is SMNVEV (reference sequence). The CDR3: CASSLLDRGRDTQYF. CDR3 coding DNA: TGTGCCAGCAGTTTATTGGACAGGGGTAGAGATACGCAGTATTTT.

The CDR3 reads CASRGQGPGNEQFF. The CDR3 DNA is TGTGCCAGCAGGGGACAGGGGCCGGGAAATGAGCAGTTCTTC. This chain uses TRBV28 with TRBJ2-1, with 10 bases identical to TRBD1. Germline lookup yields CDR1 MDHEN and CDR2 SYDVKM. The V and J ends lost 6 bases and 7 bases, in that order; junction bases with no gene match: 6. The CDR3 runs 14 residues.

The chain is built from TRBV18 and TRBJ2-7, with 9 nucleotides matching TRBD1. This CDR3 is 13 amino acids long. The germline CDR1 and CDR2 sequences are KGHSH and LQKENI. Trimming at V came to 4 bases and at J to 6 bases, leaving 4 bases not matched to a gene. CDR3 in amino acids: CASSRDREGEQYF. CDR3 DNA: TGTGCCAGCTCACGGGACAGGGAGGGCGAGCAGTACTTC.

This clone appeared a single time. This sequence joins TRBV11-2 and TRBJ2-7; TRBD2 is a possible D gene (6 bases). This CDR3 is built from 17 residues. Trimming removed 3 bases at V and 3 bases at J, with 21 bases between. CDR1 is SGHAT and CDR2 is FQNNGV in the germline V gene. Here the CDR3 reads CASSFPGLLPHYYEQYF. The CDR3 region has the DNA TGTGCCAGCAGCTTCCCGGGACTGCTCCCCCATTACTACGAGCAGTACTTC.

J is TRBJ1-5 and V is TRBV7-9; TRBD1 might be the D (6 bases). Between the trimmed V and J ends, which lost 3 bases and 0 bases, there was a span of 9 bases. This CDR3 is built from 15 residues. Germline loops: CDR1 SEHNR, CDR2 FQNEAQ (reference sequence). CDR3 nucleotide sequence: TGTGCCAGCAGCTTGGACAGTCATAGCAATCAGCCCCAGCATTTT. This codes for CASSLDSHSNQPQHF.

The V call is TRBV11-2, the J call TRBJ2-3; the D is unclear. Looked up from germline, CDR1 is SGHAT and CDR2 is FQNNGV. The CDR3 runs to 14 residues. V lost 6 bases and J lost 1, with 11 bases in between. CDR3 bases: TGTGCCAGCAGACGAGTCATGGGCACAGATACGCAGTATTTT. Encoded protein: CASRRVMGTDTQYF.

V and J are TRBV19 and TRBJ1-4; tentative D call: TRBD1 (5 bases). This CDR3 region has 12 residues. Germline V gene sequence: CDR1 LNHDA, CDR2 SQIVND (reference sequence). Trimming pared 9 bases from V and 4 bases from J, leaving 9 bases between. The CDR3 bases are TGTGCCAGCAGGGTCCGTAATGAAAAACTGTTTTTT. Amino acid sequence: CASRVRNEKLFF.

In this sample, this clone turned up once. This chain joins TRBV13 and TRBJ1-2; possibly TRBD1 for D (5 bases). V was pared by 0 bases and J by 0 bases, with 20 bases between. This CDR3 has 19 amino acids. Germline CDR1 is PRHDT and CDR2 is FYEKMQ (reference sequence). CDR3 residues: CASSLGIGQGFIANYGYTF. The CDR3 DNA follows: TGTGCCAGCAGCTTAGGCATCGGGCAGGGATTCATAGCTAACTATGGCTACACCTTC.

V is TRBV19 and J is TRBJ2-7, with 7 bases identical to TRBD2. CDR1 and CDR2 from the germline V gene are LNHDA and SQIVND (reference sequence). J was trimmed by 7 bases and V by 1 base; bases with no gene match: 4. There are 13 residues in the CDR3. CDR3 sequence (DNA): TGTGCCAGTAGTATAGGCGGAGCGGGGGAGCAGTACTTC. It codes for CASSIGGAGEQYF.

J is TRBJ2-7 and V is TRBV28, with D tentatively TRBD1 (5 bases). The CDR3 is made up of 14 amino acids. V was cut by 7 bases and J by 4 bases, with 17 bases left in between. The V gene's germline CDR1 is MDHEN and CDR2 SYDVKM. CDR3: CASNTPQGSYEQYF. As DNA, the CDR3 is TGTGCCAGCAACACGCCCCAGGGTTCTTACGAGCAGTACTTC.

This chain links TRBV27 with TRBJ2-1, with D possibly being TRBD2 (7 bases). The CDR3 length is 13 residues. Trimming pared 1 base from V and 9 bases from J, leaving 10 bases between. Germline CDR1 reads MNHEY; CDR2 reads SMNVEV (reference sequence). The CDR3 protein is CASSLLGGVEQFF. DNA for the CDR3: TGTGCCAGCAGTTTATTAGGGGGGGTTGAGCAGTTCTTC.

This chain connects TRBV7-3 to TRBJ2-5, with 7 bases fitting TRBD1. V was clipped by 2 bases and J by 3 bases; unmatched bases: 9. This CDR3 contains 16 residues. From germline, CDR1 is SGHTA and CDR2 FQGTGA. CDR3 in amino acids: CASSLEGGPNKETQYF. CDR3 in DNA: TGTGCCAGCAGCTTAGAAGGGGGCCCAAATAAAGAGACCCAGTACTTC.

This clone occurred once. This chain connects TRBV4-1 to TRBJ2-2; maybe TRBD1 (5 bases). Germline V gives CDR1 MGHRA, CDR2 YSYEKL. Trimming took 2 bases from V and 4 from J, leaving 26 bases between them. The CDR3 extends over 20 amino acids. CDR3 bases: TGCGCCAGCAGCCAACTTACCGTTACAGGTTTTTCGCCCGCCACCGGGGAGCTGTTTTTT. Residues: CASSQLTVTGFSPATGELFF.

The genes are TRBV7-8 and TRBJ2-5; D not certain. Trimming took off 1 base at V and 4 bases at J, with 7 bases between the two ends. The CDR3 loop spans 13 amino acids. Germline CDR1 SGHVS, CDR2 FQNEAQ. CDR3 bases: TGTGCCAGCAGCTTAGGGAGCAGAGAGACCCAGTACTTC. Amino acids: CASSLGSRETQYF.

This clone was recorded once. The chain has TRBV11-2 and TRBJ2-7; TRBD1 aligns across 7 bases. Germline V gene lookup returns CDR1 SGHAT and CDR2 FQNNGV. The CDR3 spans 13 residues. J lost 6 bases, V lost 1 base, and 3 bases had no gene match. The CDR3 is CASSLGPGGEQYF. The DNA for the CDR3 is TGTGCCAGCAGCTTAGGGCCAGGGGGCGAGCAGTACTTC.

About this clone itself: The junction does not match germline at one end; this may be a read error. The V gene is TRBV19, the J gene TRBJ2-5, with D perhaps TRBD2 (6 bases). The CDR3 covers 14 residues. Germline V gene lookup returns CDR1 LNHDA and CDR2 SQIVND (reference sequence). The CDR3 region is CAGSERGGWETQYF. CDR3 nucleotide sequence: TGTGCCGGTAGTGAACGGGGAGGATGGGAGACCCAGTACTTC.

V usage is TRBV7-2 and J usage is TRBJ2-3, with D hard to call. Trimming cost V 8 bases and J 0 bases, with 15 bases left between them. Germline CDR1 and CDR2: SGHTA and FQGNSA. This CDR3 is built from 15 residues. CDR3 DNA sequence: TGTGCCAGCGACATCCTGGCAACTAGCACAGATACGCAGTATTTT. It encodes CASDILATSTDTQYF.

The V gene is TRBV6-6, the J gene TRBJ2-5; D is unresolved. The germline V gene has CDR1 MNHNY and CDR2 SVGAGI (reference sequence). This CDR3 is built from 14 residues. V lost 5 bases and J lost 1, with 11 bases in between. The CDR3 nucleotides read TGTGCCAGCAGTAATCAGGAAATCCAAGAGACCCAGTACTTC. This encodes CASSNQEIQETQYF.

V is TRBV30 and J is TRBJ2-3, with TRBD1 matching 11 bases. The germline CDR1 and CDR2 sequences are GTSNPN and SVGIG (reference sequence). The trim removed 3 bases at V and 3 bases at J, leaving 2 bases unmatched. The CDR3 spans 14 residues. The CDR3: CAWRGDRGTDTQYF. The CDR3 DNA sequence: TGTGCCTGGAGGGGGGACAGGGGGACAGATACGCAGTATTTT.

The J gene is TRBJ2-3, the V gene TRBV25-1, with 8 nucleotides matching TRBD2. V shed 3 bases, J shed 0 bases, and the junction held 5 bases outside the gene matches. The CDR3 runs 16 residues. Germline V gene lookup returns CDR1 MGHDK and CDR2 SYGVNS. As DNA, the CDR3 is TGTGCCAGCAGTGACAGGACTAGCCCTAGCACAGATACGCAGTATTTT. Its translation is CASSDRTSPSTDTQYF.

The chain has TRBV29-1 and TRBJ2-1; 8 nucleotides agree with TRBD1. CDR3 size: 15 residues. Unmatched junction bases numbered 8, after V lost 0 bases and J lost 7 bases. CDR1 and CDR2 from the germline V gene are SQVTM and ANQGSEA. The CDR3 protein is CSVEDGTGGMNEQFF. The DNA of the CDR3 is TGCAGCGTTGAAGACGGCACAGGGGGGATGAATGAGCAGTTCTTC.